This TCR beta chain was recovered during a study of cytomegalovirus exposure and HLA in healthy donors. Study as a whole: Sequencing of 150 million to 200 million T cells in an earlier analysis found 120 million or so unique TCR beta sequences.

This clone was seen more than once but under ten times. The antigen is unknown. The PCR made use of 60 Vbeta and 13 Jbeta primers. The data were produced by immunoSEQ multiplex PCR, yet TCRdb's version contains in-frame clones alone and is incomplete. The top ten clones hold 1.8% of a sample with 140,000 or so clones, around 10% of them seen once. Findings and caveats of the study: Among TCR beta chains of equal frequency, HLA-associated ones were more clonally expanded in a later analysis.

This clonotype was obtained from a male donor in good health and CMV-seronegative. Input material: PBMCs.

The DNA for the CDR3 is TGTGCCAGCAGTTTGGGGGGGAGGAACTACAATGAGCAGTTCTTC. Its translation is CASSLGGRNYNEQFF. The chain recombines TRBV28 with TRBJ2-1, with 7 nucleotides matching TRBD2. Losses at the gene ends were 3 bases for V and 3 bases for J; bases not matched to a gene: 5. Germline CDR1 reads MDHEN; CDR2 reads SYDVKM. CDR3 length: 15 residues.